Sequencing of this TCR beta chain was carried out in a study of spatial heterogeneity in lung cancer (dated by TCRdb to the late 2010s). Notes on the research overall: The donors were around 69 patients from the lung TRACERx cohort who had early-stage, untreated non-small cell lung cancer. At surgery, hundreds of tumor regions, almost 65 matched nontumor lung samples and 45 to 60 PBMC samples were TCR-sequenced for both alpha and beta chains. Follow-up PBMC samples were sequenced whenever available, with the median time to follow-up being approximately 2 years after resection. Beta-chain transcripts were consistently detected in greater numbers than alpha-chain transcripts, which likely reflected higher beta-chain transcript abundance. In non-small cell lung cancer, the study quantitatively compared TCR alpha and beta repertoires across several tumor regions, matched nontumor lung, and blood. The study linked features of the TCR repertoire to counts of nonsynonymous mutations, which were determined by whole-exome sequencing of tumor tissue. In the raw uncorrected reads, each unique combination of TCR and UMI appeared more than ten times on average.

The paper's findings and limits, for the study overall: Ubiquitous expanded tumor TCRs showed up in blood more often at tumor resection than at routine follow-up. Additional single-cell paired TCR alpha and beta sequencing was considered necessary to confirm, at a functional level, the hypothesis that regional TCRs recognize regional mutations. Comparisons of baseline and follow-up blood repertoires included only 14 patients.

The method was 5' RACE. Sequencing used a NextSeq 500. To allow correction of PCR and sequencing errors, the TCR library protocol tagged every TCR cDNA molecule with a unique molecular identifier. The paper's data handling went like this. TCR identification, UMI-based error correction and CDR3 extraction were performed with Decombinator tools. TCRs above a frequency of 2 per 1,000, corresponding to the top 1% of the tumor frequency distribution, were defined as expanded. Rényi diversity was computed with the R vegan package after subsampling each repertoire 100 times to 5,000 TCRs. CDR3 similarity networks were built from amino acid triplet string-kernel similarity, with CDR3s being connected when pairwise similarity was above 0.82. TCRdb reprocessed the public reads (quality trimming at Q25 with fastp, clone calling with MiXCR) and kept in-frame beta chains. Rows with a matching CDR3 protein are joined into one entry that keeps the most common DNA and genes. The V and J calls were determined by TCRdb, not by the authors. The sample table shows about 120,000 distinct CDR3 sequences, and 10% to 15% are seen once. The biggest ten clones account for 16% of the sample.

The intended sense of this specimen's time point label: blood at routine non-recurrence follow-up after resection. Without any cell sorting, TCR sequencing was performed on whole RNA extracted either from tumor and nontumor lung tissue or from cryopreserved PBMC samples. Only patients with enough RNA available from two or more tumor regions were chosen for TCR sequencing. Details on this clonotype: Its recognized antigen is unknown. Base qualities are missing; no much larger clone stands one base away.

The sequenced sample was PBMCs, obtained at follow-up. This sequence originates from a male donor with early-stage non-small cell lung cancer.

CDR3 sequence: CASSPPGGGGGDTQYF. The DNA sequence is given as TGTGCCAGCAGCCCCCCAGGGGGCGGGGGAGGTGATACGCAGTATTTT. Rearrangement joined TRBV4-2 to TRBJ2-3; a tentative D call is TRBD1 (8 bases match). For CDR1 and CDR2, the germline V gene lists LGHNA and YNFKEQ. V was cut back by 4 bases and J by 6 bases, leaving a gap of 20 bases between them. The CDR3 contains 16 residues, cysteine and phenylalanine counted. Kept here is only the CDR3 DNA, which spans 48 bases and is read in frame from base 1.